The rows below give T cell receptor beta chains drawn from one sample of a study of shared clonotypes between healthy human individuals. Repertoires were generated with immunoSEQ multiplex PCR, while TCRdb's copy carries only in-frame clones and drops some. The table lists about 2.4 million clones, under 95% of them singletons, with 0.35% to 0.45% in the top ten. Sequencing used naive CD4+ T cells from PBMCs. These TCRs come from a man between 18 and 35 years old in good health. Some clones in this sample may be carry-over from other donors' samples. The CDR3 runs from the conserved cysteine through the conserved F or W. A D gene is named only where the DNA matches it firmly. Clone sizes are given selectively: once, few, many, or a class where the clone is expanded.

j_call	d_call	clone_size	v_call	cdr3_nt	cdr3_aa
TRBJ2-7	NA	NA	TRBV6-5	TGTGCCAGCAGCCGACGGGGAGGCGGATACTACGAGCAGTACTTC	CASSRRGGGYYEQYF
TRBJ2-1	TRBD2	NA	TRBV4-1	TGCGCCAGCAGCCAAGGTGCTAGCGGGGGGACCTACAATGAGCAGTTCTTC	CASSQGASGGTYNEQFF
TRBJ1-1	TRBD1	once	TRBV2	TGTGCCACCAGACAGGGGACGAACACTGAAGCTTTCTTT	CATRQGTNTEAFF
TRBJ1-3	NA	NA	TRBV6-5	TGTGCCAGCAGTTACTCCTTACCTGGAAACACCATATATTTT	CASSYSLPGNTIYF
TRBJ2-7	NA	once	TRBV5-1	TGCGCCAGCAGCTTGGACGGGATCTCGGACGAGCAGTACTTC	CASSLDGISDEQYF
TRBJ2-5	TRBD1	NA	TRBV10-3	TGTGCCATCAGTATTACGACAGGGGAAGAGACCCAGTACTTC	CAISITTGEETQYF
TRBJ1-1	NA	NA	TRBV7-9	TGTGCCAGCAGCCTGGGGGGCTCCGGCACTGAAGCTTTCTTT	CASSLGGSGTEAFF
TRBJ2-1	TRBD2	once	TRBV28	TGTGCCAGCAGGAAAGCGGGAGTGCGTTACAATGAGCAGTTCTTC	CASRKAGVRYNEQFF
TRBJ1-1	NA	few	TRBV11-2	TGTGCCAGCAGCTCAAACAGGGTCATGAACACTGAAGCTTTCTTT	CASSSNRVMNTEAFF
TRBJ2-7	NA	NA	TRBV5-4	TGCGCCAGCAGCCGCGAACCAGGGAGGTCCTACGAGCAGTACTTC	CASSREPGRSYEQYF
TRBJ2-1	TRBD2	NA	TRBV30	TGTGCCTGGAGTGTACGCGGGGGCTCCTACAATGAGCAGTTCTTC	CAWSVRGGSYNEQFF
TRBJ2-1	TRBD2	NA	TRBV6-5	TGTGCCAGCAGTGTGCTAGCGGTTTCCTACAATGAGCAGTTCTTC	CASSVLAVSYNEQFF
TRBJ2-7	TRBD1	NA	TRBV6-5	TGTGCCAGCAGTAATGCCGGGACAGTACTCTACGAGCAGTACTTC	CASSNAGTVLYEQYF
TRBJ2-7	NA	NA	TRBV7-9	TGTGCCTCCAGGGGGGGGGAAAGCTCCTACGAGCAGTACTTC	CASRGGESSYEQYF
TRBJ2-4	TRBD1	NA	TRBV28	TGTGCCAGCTGTCCCGGACAGGGGTTAAACATTCAGTACTTC	CASCPGQGLNIQYF
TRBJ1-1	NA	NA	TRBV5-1	TGCGCCAGCAGCGAGGGGCCTACGGGGACTGAAGCTTTCTTT	CASSEGPTGTEAFF
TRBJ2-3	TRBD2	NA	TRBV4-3	TGCGCCAGCAGCCAAGAGGCTAGCGGCCCCACAGATACGCAGTATTTT	CASSQEASGPTDTQYF
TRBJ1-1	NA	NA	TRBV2	TGTGCCAGCAGCAGGGAAGTGAACACTGAAGCTTTCTTT	CASSREVNTEAFF
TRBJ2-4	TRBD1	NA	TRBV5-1	TGCGCCAGCAGCGAGCCGGGACAGGGGGCCCTTCAGTACTTC	CASSEPGQGALQYF
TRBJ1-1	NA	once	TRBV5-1	TGCGCCAGCAGCCCGGAGCCGGGACGGGAAAGGACTGAAGCTTTCTTT	CASSPEPGRERTEAFF
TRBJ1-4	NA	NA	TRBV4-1	TGCGCCAGCAGCCAAGTCGTGGGAAGGCGGACCTCGGGGGAAAAACTGTTTTTT	CASSQVVGRRTSGEKLFF
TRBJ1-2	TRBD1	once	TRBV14	TGTGCCAGCAGCCAAGACCGTTTTGGGACAGGGGGCACTGGCTACACCTTC	CASSQDRFGTGGTGYTF
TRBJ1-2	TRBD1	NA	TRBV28	TGTGCCAGCAGTCCCGGGACAGGGGGCGCAGCCTATGGCTACACCTTC	CASSPGTGGAAYGYTF
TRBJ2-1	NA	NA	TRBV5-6	TGTGCCAGCAGCTTTAAACAGGGCCTCGACTACAATGAGCAGTTCTTC	CASSFKQGLDYNEQFF
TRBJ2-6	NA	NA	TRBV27	TGTGCCAGCAGTTACGCGGCTGGGACACCTGGGGCCAACGTCCTGACTTTC	CASSYAAGTPGANVLTF
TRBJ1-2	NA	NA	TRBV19	TGTGCCAGTAGGTCGGGGAGGGCCCGCGGCTACACCTTC	CASRSGRARGYTF
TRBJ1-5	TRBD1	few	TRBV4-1	TGCGCCAGCAGCCAACAGGGGGGAGATCAGCCCCAGCATTTT	CASSQQGGDQPQHF
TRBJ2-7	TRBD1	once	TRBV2	TGTGCCAGCAACCGGGACAGGGGCTCCTACGAGCAGTACTTC	CASNRDRGSYEQYF
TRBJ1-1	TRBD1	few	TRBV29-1	TGCAGCGTTGCCAGGGGGGACACTGAAGCTTTCTTT	CSVARGDTEAFF
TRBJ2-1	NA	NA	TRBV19	TGTGCCAGTAGCTACGCAGTTTCGCCCTACAATGAGCAGTTCTTC	CASSYAVSPYNEQFF
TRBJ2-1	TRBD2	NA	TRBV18	TGTGCCAGCTCTTTAGCGGGAGGGCCCTACAATGAGCAGTTCTTC	CASSLAGGPYNEQFF
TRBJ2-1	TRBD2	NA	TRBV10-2	TGCGCCGGCAGTTTTGCGGGAGATAGTAATGAGCAGTTCTTC	CAGSFAGDSNEQFF
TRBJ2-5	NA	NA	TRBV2	TGTGCCAGCAGTCCTGGGCGGAGAAACCAAGAGACCCAGTACTTC	CASSPGRRNQETQYF
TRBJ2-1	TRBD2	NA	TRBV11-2	TGTGCCAGCAGCCGGTTCATAGCTAGCGGGAGTTACAATGAGCAGTTCTTC	CASSRFIASGSYNEQFF
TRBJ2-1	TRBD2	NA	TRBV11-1	TGTGCCAGCAGCCCGACAATAGCGGGATCCTCCTACAATGAGCAGTTCTTC	CASSPTIAGSSYNEQFF
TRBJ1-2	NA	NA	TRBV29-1	TGCAGCGTAACCTACGTGGTATCTAACTATGGCTACACCTTC	CSVTYVVSNYGYTF